One sample yielded the 22 T cell receptor beta chains listed below, sequenced in a study of molecular identifiers for immune sequencing clone quantification. TCRdb reanalysed the PCR reads using MiXCR and keeps one entry per CDR3 protein. The table records 8,000 to 11,000 distinct CDR3 sequences, roughly a sixth of them present only once. Sequenced material: naive CD8+ T cells from blood, with Jurkat cell RNA spiked in. The subset: FACS-sorted CD8+CD4-CCR7+CD45RA+ naive T cells. These receptors all come from a human donor in good health. Some libraries in this study had Jurkat cell RNA spiked in.

This clonotype was counted only a few times. Just one base apart from a much larger clone, this may be a read error. This chain links TRBV11-2 with TRBJ2-7; the D is unclear. Germline CDR1 reads SGHAT; CDR2 reads FQNNGV. CDR3 size: 15 residues. The CDR3 DNA is TGTGCCGGCAGCTTGTCTGCTCGGATGACCTACGAGCAGTACTTC. Protein sequence: CAGSLSARMTYEQYF.

This clonotype was picked up many times. V and J are TRBV27 and TRBJ1-6; D is uncertain. Germline V gene data show CDR1 as MNHEY and CDR2 as SMNVEV (reference sequence). This CDR3 has 14 amino acids. Trimming pared 5 bases from V and 2 bases from J, leaving 7 bases between. This chain's CDR3 is CASSLGPYNSPLHF. The CDR3 DNA is TGTGCCAGCAGTCTAGGCCCCTATAATTCACCCCTCCACTTT.

Remarks on this clonotype: Given a much more abundant clone one base away, this may be a read error. The chain employs TRBV19 and TRBJ2-3; D may match TRBD1 or TRBD2 (5 bases each). CDR1 is LNHDA and CDR2 is SQIVND in the germline V gene (reference sequence). The CDR3 extends over 15 amino acids. CDR3: CASSSGTTRTDTRYF. CDR3 sequence (DNA): TGTGCCAGTAGTTCCGGGACGACGAGAACAGATACGCGGTATTTT.

This clonotype appeared many times. This chain joins TRBV25-1 and TRBJ2-3; D tentatively reads TRBD1 or TRBD2 (5 bases each). The CDR3 runs 15 residues. Germline CDR1 MGHDK, CDR2 SYGVNS. The V end lost 8 bases, the J end lost 5 bases, and 20 bases lay between the germline ends. This CDR3 reads CASGWGISPVDTQYF. CDR3 DNA sequence: TGTGCCAGCGGTTGGGGGATTTCACCGGTAGATACGCAGTATTTT.

Within the sample, this clonotype is medium-sized. V is TRBV4-3 and J is TRBJ2-3; 8 nucleotides agree with TRBD2. CDR1 and CDR2 (germline): LGHNA, YSLEER. The ends lost 0 bases at V and 5 bases at J; junction bases unmatched: 4. There are 15 residues in the CDR3. The CDR3 sequence is CASSQERLAGDTQYF. CDR3 DNA sequence: TGCGCCAGCAGCCAAGAGAGGCTAGCGGGAGATACGCAGTATTTT.

About this clonotype: Germline and junction disagree at one end, which may indicate a read error. The chain employs TRBV27 and TRBJ1-5; D gene ambiguous. Germline CDR1 MNHEY, CDR2 SMNVEV (reference sequence). The CDR3 is made up of 13 amino acids. The CDR3 reads CASSPGSGQPLHF. The CDR3 DNA follows: TGTGCCAGCAGTCCTGGTAGCGGTCAGCCCCTGCATTTT.

The sample holds many counts of this clonotype. V gene TRBV9 combines with J gene TRBJ2-2; D is uncertain. Germline CDR1 and CDR2: SGDLS and YYNGEE. There are 13 residues in the CDR3. Trimming cost V 6 bases and J 7 bases, with 13 bases left between them. CDR3 coding DNA: TGTGCCAGCACCCAAGAGGCTCACGGGGAGCTGTTTTTT. Residues: CASTQEAHGELFF.

This clonotype is categorized as medium-sized. The V gene is TRBV6-6, the J gene TRBJ2-7; 13 positions agree with TRBD2. Germline V gives CDR1 MNHNY, CDR2 SVGAGI (reference sequence). There are 15 residues in the CDR3. V shed 4 bases and J 3 bases; nucleotides not matched to a gene: 3. This CDR3 reads CASSSWTSGSYEQYF. CDR3 DNA sequence: TGTGCCAGCAGTTCTTGGACTAGCGGGAGCTACGAGCAGTACTTC.

By share, this clonotype ranks as medium-sized. The chain combines TRBV28 with TRBJ2-7, with 10 bases that match TRBD2. V shed 6 bases, J shed 1 base, and the junction held 12 bases outside the gene matches. Germline V gives CDR1 MDHEN, CDR2 SYDVKM. The CDR3 length is 17 residues. CDR3 sequence reads: CASSIRRSSGSSYEQYF. In DNA form, the CDR3 reads TGTGCCAGCAGCATACGGCGGTCTAGCGGGAGTTCCTACGAGCAGTACTTC.

This clonotype was detected a few times. A much larger clone lies one base from this, so it may be a read error. Because the CDR3 is missing its conserved closing phenylalanine or tryptophan, this is likely a read error. The J gene is TRBJ2-3, the V gene TRBV6-6; perhaps D is TRBD1 or TRBD2 (5 bases each). Germline CDR1 MNHNY, CDR2 SVGAGI (reference sequence). V dropped 5 bases and J dropped 3 bases, with 15 bases sitting between them. This CDR3 is built from 15 residues. Here the CDR3 reads CASSDPRGRTDTQYS. DNA of the CDR3: TGTGCCAGCAGTGATCCACGGGGCCGGACAGATACGCAGTATTCT.

The chain uses TRBV27 and TRBJ2-7; D perhaps matches TRBD1 (6 bases). Deletions cut 5 bases from V and 5 bases from J, with 16 bases between. CDR3 length: 14 residues. Per germline, CDR1 MNHEY and CDR2 SMNVEV (reference sequence). CDR3 region: CASSPGTRGNEQYF. For the CDR3, the DNA is TGTGCCAGCAGTCCCGGAACCAGGGGTAACGAGCAGTACTTC.

This clonotype counts as medium-sized (0.01 to 0.1%). The chain is built from TRBV7-2 and TRBJ2-1, with TRBD2 as a possible D gene (6 bases). CDR3 length: 14 residues. The V end lost 2 bases, the J end lost 8 bases, and 13 bases lay between the germline ends. Germline V gene sequence: CDR1 SGHTA, CDR2 FQGNSA. The CDR3 sequence is CASSLRLAIYEQFF. DNA of the CDR3: TGTGCCAGCAGCTTAAGGCTAGCGATCTATGAGCAGTTCTTC. Full variable domain (rest looked up from reference TRBV7-2 and TRBJ2-1): GAGVSQSPSNKVTEKGKDVELRCDPISGHTALYWYRQSLGQGLEFLIYFQGNSAPDKSGLPSDRFSAERTGGSVSTLTIQRTQQEDSAVYLCASSLRLAIYEQFFGPGTRLTVL.

This clonotype occurred many times. The CDR3 nucleotides are TGTGCCAGCAGCTTAGGTTCCGGATCCCGCGCCTACGAGCAGTACTTC. Protein: CASSLGSGSRAYEQYF. The chain links TRBV11-2 to TRBJ2-7, with no clear D. Between the trimmed V and J ends, which lost 1 base and 2 bases, there was a span of 15 bases. CDR1 is SGHAT, CDR2 FQNNGV, per germline. This CDR3 comprises 16 residues.

The sample holds many counts of this clonotype. The V gene is TRBV29-1, the J gene TRBJ1-1; D remains ambiguous. The germline CDR1 and CDR2 sequences are SQVTM and ANQGSEA. Trimming removed 4 bases from V and 2 bases from J, with 8 bases in between. The length of the CDR3 is 12 residues. CDR3 residues: CSVVGRNTEAFF. CDR3 DNA sequence: TGCAGCGTTGTAGGAAGAAACACTGAAGCTTTCTTT.

This clonotype was picked up many times. The chain carries TRBV6-2 or TRBV6-3 and TRBJ1-5; D may be TRBD1 (6 bases). The CDR3 is made up of 15 amino acids. Per germline, CDR1 MNHEY and CDR2 SVGEGT. The V gene lost 0 bases and the J gene lost 6 bases, with 12 bases spanning the gap. CDR3 sequence: CASSYSQGLGQPQHF. CDR3 sequence (DNA): TGTGCCAGCAGTTACTCCCAGGGGTTGGGTCAGCCCCAGCATTTT.

This clonotype counts as medium-sized. The rearrangement joins TRBV6-2 or TRBV6-3 to TRBJ1-2; D gene ambiguous. The CDR3 totals 14 residues. V gave up 5 bases and J gave up 4 bases, with 14 bases separating them. Germline lookup yields CDR1 MNHEY and CDR2 SVGEGT. The CDR3 DNA reads as TGTGCCAGCAGTCAAGCCCCGGAGGCCTATGGCTACACCTTC. This codes for CASSQAPEAYGYTF.

By share, this clonotype counts as medium-sized (0.01 to 0.1%). The CDR3 spells CSARFDTDTQYF. CDR3 coding DNA: TGCAGTGCTAGGTTCGACACAGATACGCAGTATTTT. The gene calls are TRBV20-1 and TRBJ2-3, with D uncertain. Per the germline V gene, CDR1 is DFQATT and CDR2 is SNEGSKA (reference sequence). The CDR3 sequence is 12 residues long. V shed 3 bases and J shed 2 bases, with 6 bases lying between them.

About this clonotype: The junction departs from germline at one end; a sequencing error may be responsible. V gene TRBV27 combines with J gene TRBJ2-2, with D maybe TRBD2 (5 bases). This CDR3 contains 14 residues. Germline CDR1 is MNHEY and CDR2 is SMNVEV (reference sequence). The chain's CDR3 is CASSLLASSGELLF. CDR3 DNA: TGTGCCAGCAGTTTACTGGCTAGTTCCGGGGAGCTGCTTTTT.

This clonotype was counted only a few times. A read error may be the cause here, since a much bigger clone is one base away. This chain's CDR3 is CASSLWPGAFREQYF. As DNA, the CDR3 is TGTGCCAGCAGCTTATGGCCGGGGGCCTTTCGGGAGCAGTACTTC. The gene calls are TRBV11-2 and TRBJ2-7; D might be TRBD1 or TRBD2, each matching 6 bases. The CDR3 runs 15 residues. Trimming cost V 2 bases and J 7 bases, with 18 bases left between them. The germline gives CDR1 SGHAT, CDR2 FQNNGV.

Notes on this clonotype: A single base separates this from a much larger clone, so it may be a read error. The CDR3 end shows no conserved phenylalanine or tryptophan, and so a read error is likely. V and J are TRBV27 and TRBJ1-5, with D hard to call. V was shortened by 4 bases and J by 3 bases, with 7 bases between the two germline ends. The length of the CDR3 is 13 residues. CDR1 and CDR2 (germline): MNHEY, SMNVEV (reference sequence). In DNA, the CDR3 is TGTGCCAGCAGTTACAGCTCCAATCAGCCCCAGCATCTT. Its translation is CASSYSSNQPQHL.

By share, this clonotype counts as medium-sized. This chain uses TRBV5-1 with TRBJ1-1; D is undetermined. The CDR3 contains 13 residues. Germline CDR1 reads SGHRS; CDR2 reads YFSETQ. The V end lost 1 base, the J end lost 5 bases, and 9 bases lay between the germline ends. This CDR3 reads CASSLPPATEAFF. DNA for the CDR3: TGCGCCAGCAGCTTGCCTCCCGCAACTGAAGCTTTCTTT.

By sample fraction, this clonotype is medium-sized. This chain uses TRBV7-9 with TRBJ2-3; D is perhaps TRBD1 or TRBD2 (5 bases each). V dropped 4 bases and J dropped 9 bases, with 17 bases sitting between them. The CDR3 covers 14 residues. In germline, CDR1 is SEHNR, CDR2 FQNEAQ (reference sequence). The CDR3 loop is CASSSQSGWDTQYF. CDR3 in DNA: TGTGCCAGCAGCTCCCAAAGCGGCTGGGACACGCAGTATTTT. Full variable domain (missing parts from reference TRBV7-9 and TRBJ2-3): DTGVSQNPRHKITKRGQNVTFRCDPISEHNRLYWYRQTLGQGPEFLTYFQNEAQLEKSRLLSDRFSAERPKGSFSTLEIQRTEQGDSAMYLCASSSQSGWDTQYFGPGTRLTVL.